One and the same sample provided the 24 T cell receptor beta chains below, sequenced in a study of blood T cell repertoires in COVID-19. Repertoires were generated with immunoSEQ multiplex PCR, while TCRdb's copy carries only in-frame clones and drops some. This repertoire shows some 40,000 clones, 80% found once; its top ten account for around 40%. Sequences were obtained from peripheral blood. All receptors come from a man older than 75 with active or convalescent COVID-19.

J is TRBJ2-7 and V is TRBV10-3, with 13 bases aligning to TRBD2. After removal of 7 bases from V and 5 bases from J, the junction contained 8 bases not matched to a gene. CDR3 length equals 15 residues. Germline CDR1 is ENHRY and CDR2 is SYGVKD. The CDR3 reads CAIKGTSGGAHEQYF. CDR3 DNA sequence: TGTGCCATCAAGGGAACTAGCGGGGGGGCCCACGAGCAGTACTTC.

This chain links TRBV7-8 with TRBJ1-5; D gene uncertain. This CDR3 is built from 17 residues. V was clipped by 1 base and J by 0 bases, with 13 bases between them. Germline V gene data show CDR1 as SGHVS and CDR2 as FQNEAQ. The CDR3 DNA reads as TGTGCCAGCAGCTTAGTTGGGAGGACGAATAGCAATCAGCCCCAGCATTTT. Translation gives CASSLVGRTNSNQPQHF.

This clone was seen only once. The rearrangement links TRBV6-2 or TRBV6-3 to TRBJ1-6; possible D gene TRBD1, 5 bases. Between the trimmed V and J ends, which lost 5 bases and 5 bases, there was a span of 16 bases. Germline loops: CDR1 MNHEY, CDR2 SVGEGT. The CDR3 runs 16 residues. CDR3 coding DNA: TGTGCCAGCAGTGATGCGGGGACGTCGGATAATTCACCCCTCCACTTT. As protein: CASSDAGTSDNSPLHF.

The chain recombines TRBV7-6 with TRBJ2-2; TRBD1 is a possible D gene (6 bases). The CDR3 contains 16 residues. Germline assignment: CDR1 SGHVS and CDR2 FNYEAQ. V gave up 1 base and J gave up 6 bases, with 15 bases separating them. Here the CDR3 reads CASSLGSGVLAGELFF. CDR3 nucleotide sequence: TGTGCCAGCAGCTTAGGGTCAGGGGTATTGGCCGGGGAGCTGTTTTTT. Supplemented by reference TRBV7-6 and TRBJ2-2, the full variable domain reads GAGVSQSPRYKVTKRGQDVALRCDPISGHVSLYWYRQALGQGPEFLTYFNYEAQQDKSGLPNDRFSAERPEGSISTLTIQRTEQRDSAMYRCASSLGSGVLAGELFFGEGSRLTVL.

CDR3 region: CASTPGDVYTQYF. The CDR3 DNA sequence: TGTGCCAGTACCCCGGGGGATGTGTACACGCAGTATTTT. This sequence joins TRBV19 and TRBJ2-3, with D possibly TRBD2 on 6 matching bases. CDR1 and CDR2 from the germline V gene are LNHDA and SQIVND (reference sequence). CDR3 size: 13 residues. Between the trimmed V and J ends, which lost 7 bases and 9 bases, there was a span of 17 bases. The whole variable domain, filled in from reference TRBV19 and TRBJ2-3, reads DGGITQSPKYLFRKEGQNVTLSCEQNLNHDAMYWYRQDPGQGLRLIYYSQIVNDFQKGDIAEGYSVSREKKESFPLTVTSAQKNPTAFYLCASTPGDVYTQYFGPGTRLTVL.

The chain employs TRBV29-1 and TRBJ2-3, with a tentative D call TRBD1 (7 bases). The V and J ends lost 2 bases and 4 bases respectively, with 13 bases between them. CDR1 is SQVTM, CDR2 ANQGSEA, per germline. The CDR3 has 14 residues. The CDR3 DNA reads TGCAGCGTTGAACGGAGGGGGCTGGCAGATACGCAGTATTTT. Its translation: CSVERRGLADTQYF.

The chain combines TRBV9 with TRBJ2-2, with TRBD1 identical over 7 bases. V shed 0 bases, J shed 2 bases, and the junction held 1 base outside the gene matches. The CDR3 loop spans 15 amino acids. Germline CDR1 is SGDLS and CDR2 is YYNGEE. CDR3 residues: CASSVAGGNTGELFF. CDR3 nucleotides: TGTGCCAGCAGCGTAGCAGGGGGAAACACCGGGGAGCTGTTTTTT.

The CDR3 nucleotides read TGTGCCAGCAGTTTATTGGGACAGGGAATCTCTAATGAAAAACTGTTTTTT. Translation: CASSLLGQGISNEKLFF. The chain is built from TRBV28 and TRBJ1-4, with 9 positions matching TRBD1. Germline V CDR1 and CDR2: MDHEN, SYDVKM. The CDR3 runs to 17 residues. V dropped 1 base and J dropped 3; count of bases not matched to a gene: 6. Full variable domain (remainder filled in from reference TRBV28 and TRBJ1-4): DVKVTQSSRYLVKRTGEKVFLECVQDMDHENMFWYRQDPGLGLRLIYFSYDVKMKEKGDIPEGYSVSREKKERFSLILESASTNQTSMYLCASSLLGQGISNEKLFFGSGTQLSVL.

V is TRBV7-9 and J is TRBJ2-4, with 10 bases lining up with TRBD2. This CDR3 has 16 residues. The junction had 3 bases not matched to a gene; V was cut back by 4 bases and J by 0 bases. CDR1 and CDR2 (germline): SEHNR, FQNEAQ (reference sequence). The CDR3 reads CASSSGLAVAKNIQYF. CDR3 DNA sequence: TGTGCCAGCAGCTCCGGACTAGCGGTAGCCAAAAACATTCAGTACTTC.

V usage is TRBV5-1 and J usage is TRBJ1-3; 8 nucleotides agree with TRBD1. V lost 0 bases, J lost 2 bases, and 4 bases stayed unmatched. Germline V gene sequence: CDR1 SGHRS, CDR2 YFSETQ. CDR3 length: 16 amino acids. CDR3 DNA: TGCGCCAGCAGCTTGGCGACAGGGGCAGCTGGAAACACCATATATTTT. Its translation: CASSLATGAAGNTIYF.

The chain has TRBV7-8 and TRBJ1-1; D is unclear. V was pared by 2 bases and J by 3 bases, with 25 bases between. The CDR3 consists of 19 residues. The germline V gene encodes CDR1 SGHVS and CDR2 FQNEAQ. For the CDR3, the DNA is TGTGCCAGCAGCTTAAATCGGGCCGGGGTAATTTTCCGGGACACTGAAGCTTTCTTT. Translated, it gives CASSLNRAGVIFRDTEAFF.

The genes are TRBV15 and TRBJ2-1; 7 bases are shared with TRBD2. Unmatched junction bases numbered 6, after V lost 0 bases and J lost 4 bases. This CDR3 is 16 amino acids long. Germline lookup yields CDR1 LNHNV and CDR2 YYDKDF (reference sequence). In nucleotides, the CDR3 is TGTGCCACCAGCAGAGATTTCGTGGGGGGGTACAATGAGCAGTTCTTC. Protein: CATSRDFVGGYNEQFF.

V and J are TRBV5-1 and TRBJ2-3; 7 bases map to TRBD1. The CDR3 runs 16 residues. Unmatched junction bases numbered 7, after V lost 3 bases and J lost 0 bases. Germline CDR1 reads SGHRS; CDR2 reads YFSETQ. The CDR3 here is CASSSRQGRSTDTQYF. The CDR3 region has the DNA TGCGCCAGCAGCTCTCGACAGGGAAGGAGCACAGATACGCAGTATTTT.

The chain uses TRBV6-6 and TRBJ1-2; D is undetermined. The germline V and J ends were trimmed by 5 bases and 0 bases, with 22 bases remaining between them. CDR1 and CDR2 from the germline V gene are MNHNY and SVGAGI (reference sequence). This CDR3 is 18 amino acids long. The CDR3 DNA reads TGTGCCAGCAGTCTATTACAGTCCGATGGCAGTCCTAACTATGGCTACACCTTC. This gives the protein CASSLLQSDGSPNYGYTF.

V gene TRBV28 combines with J gene TRBJ1-2; D is ambiguous. This CDR3 has 14 amino acids. Per germline, CDR1 MDHEN and CDR2 SYDVKM. V was cut by 1 base and J by 6 bases, with 12 bases left in between. The CDR3 region has the DNA TGTGCCAGCAGTTTATTAAGGGAGGAGGATGGCTACACCTTC. Translating it yields CASSLLREEDGYTF.

CDR3 sequence reads: CASSLGGQGNLAFF. CDR3 bases: TGTGCCAGCAGCTTGGGGGGACAGGGGAACTTGGCTTTCTTT. J is TRBJ1-1 and V is TRBV5-4, with 10 bases identical to TRBD1. V lost 0 bases to trimming and J lost 11 bases; unmatched junction nucleotides: 7. The CDR3 spans 14 residues. From germline, CDR1 is SGHNT and CDR2 YYREEE (reference sequence).

This chain links TRBV5-1 with TRBJ2-5, with D possibly being TRBD2 (5 bases). Deletions cut 0 bases from V and 4 bases from J, with 13 bases between. Germline CDR1 and CDR2: SGHRS and YFSETQ. The CDR3 length is 15 residues. The CDR3 region is CASSLDPSGGETQYF. Written as DNA, the CDR3 is TGCGCCAGCAGCTTGGACCCCTCCGGAGGAGAGACCCAGTACTTC.

This chain connects TRBV9 to TRBJ2-5; D unresolved. Germline V gives CDR1 SGDLS, CDR2 YYNGEE. The length of the CDR3 is 16 residues. V was clipped by 3 bases and J by 4 bases, with 19 bases between them. The chain's CDR3 is CASSAMTGSTGETQYF. In DNA form, the CDR3 reads TGTGCCAGCAGCGCAATGACGGGTAGCACGGGAGAGACCCAGTACTTC.

The chain couples TRBV6-5 to TRBJ1-1; D unclear. Trimming took off 6 bases at V and 0 bases at J, with 5 bases between the two ends. The CDR3 extends over 12 amino acids. The germline gives CDR1 MNHEY, CDR2 SVGAGI. In DNA, the CDR3 is TGTGCCAGCAGCTCTGTGAACACTGAAGCTTTCTTT. Its protein is CASSSVNTEAFF.

The chain couples TRBV12-3 or TRBV12-4 to TRBJ2-3, with a tentative D call TRBD1 (5 bases). This CDR3 is 13 amino acids long. V was clipped by 6 bases and J by 2 bases, with 9 bases between them. The CDR3 DNA reads as TGTGCCAGCAGCCTAGGGGTCACAGATACGCAGTATTTT. Translation gives CASSLGVTDTQYF.

The chain joins TRBV2 to TRBJ2-3, with D unclear. Trimming took off 8 bases at V and 2 bases at J, with 14 bases between the two ends. Germline V gene data show CDR1 as SNHLY and CDR2 as FYNNEI. This CDR3 spans 14 amino acids. CDR3 residues: CASGDGSLTDTQYF. The CDR3, as DNA: TGTGCCAGCGGAGACGGATCTCTCACAGATACGCAGTATTTT.

This sequence joins TRBV6-6 and TRBJ1-2, with 8 bases identical to TRBD1. The CDR3 length is 14 residues. The trim removed 6 bases at V and 7 bases at J, leaving 10 bases unmatched. The germline CDR1 and CDR2 sequences are MNHNY and SVGAGI (reference sequence). Written as DNA, the CDR3 is TGTGCCAGCAGCCGTGAAACAGGGGGAGGTGGCTACACCTTC. It is translated as CASSRETGGGGYTF.

V usage is TRBV7-9 and J usage is TRBJ2-5, with 13 bases aligning to TRBD2. Germline CDR1 SEHNR, CDR2 FQNEAQ (reference sequence). V shed 3 bases, J shed 4 bases, and the junction held 8 bases outside the gene matches. The CDR3 loop spans 17 amino acids. CDR3 loop: CASSFQGLAGAGETQYF. CDR3 nucleotide sequence: TGTGCCAGCAGCTTTCAAGGACTAGCGGGGGCCGGAGAGACCCAGTACTTC.

This chain links TRBV5-4 with TRBJ2-7, with TRBD1 identical over 7 bases. CDR1 is SGHNT, CDR2 YYREEE, per germline (reference sequence). This CDR3 has 14 residues. V was pared by 5 bases and J by 3 bases, with 8 bases of the junction left unmatched. CDR3 loop: CASSSRDSIYEQYF. The CDR3, as DNA: TGTGCCAGCAGTAGCCGGGACAGCATCTACGAGCAGTACTTC.